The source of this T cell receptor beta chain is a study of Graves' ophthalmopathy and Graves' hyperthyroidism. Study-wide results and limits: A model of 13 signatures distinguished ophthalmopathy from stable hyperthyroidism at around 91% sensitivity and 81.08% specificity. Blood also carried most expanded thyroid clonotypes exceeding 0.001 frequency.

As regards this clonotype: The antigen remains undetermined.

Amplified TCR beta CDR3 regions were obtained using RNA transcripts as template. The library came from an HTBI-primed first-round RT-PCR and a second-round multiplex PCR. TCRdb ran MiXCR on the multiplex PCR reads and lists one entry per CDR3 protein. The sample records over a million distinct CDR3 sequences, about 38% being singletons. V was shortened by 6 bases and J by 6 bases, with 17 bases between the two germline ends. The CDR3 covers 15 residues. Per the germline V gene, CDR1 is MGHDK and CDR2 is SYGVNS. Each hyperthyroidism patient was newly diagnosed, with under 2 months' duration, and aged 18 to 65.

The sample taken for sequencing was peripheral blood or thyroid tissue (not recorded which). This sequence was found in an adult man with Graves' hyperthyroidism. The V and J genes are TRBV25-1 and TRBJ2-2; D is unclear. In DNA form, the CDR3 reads TGTGCCAGCAGCCAAGACTCCGCTAGTCCCGGGGAGCTGTTTTTT. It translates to CASSQDSASPGELFF. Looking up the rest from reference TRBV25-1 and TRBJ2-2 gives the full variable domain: EADIYQTPRYLVIGTGKKITLECSQTMGHDKMYWYQQDPGMELHLIHYSYGVNSTEKGDLSSESTVSRIRTEHFPLTLESARPSHTSQYLCASSQDSASPGELFFGEGSRLTVL.